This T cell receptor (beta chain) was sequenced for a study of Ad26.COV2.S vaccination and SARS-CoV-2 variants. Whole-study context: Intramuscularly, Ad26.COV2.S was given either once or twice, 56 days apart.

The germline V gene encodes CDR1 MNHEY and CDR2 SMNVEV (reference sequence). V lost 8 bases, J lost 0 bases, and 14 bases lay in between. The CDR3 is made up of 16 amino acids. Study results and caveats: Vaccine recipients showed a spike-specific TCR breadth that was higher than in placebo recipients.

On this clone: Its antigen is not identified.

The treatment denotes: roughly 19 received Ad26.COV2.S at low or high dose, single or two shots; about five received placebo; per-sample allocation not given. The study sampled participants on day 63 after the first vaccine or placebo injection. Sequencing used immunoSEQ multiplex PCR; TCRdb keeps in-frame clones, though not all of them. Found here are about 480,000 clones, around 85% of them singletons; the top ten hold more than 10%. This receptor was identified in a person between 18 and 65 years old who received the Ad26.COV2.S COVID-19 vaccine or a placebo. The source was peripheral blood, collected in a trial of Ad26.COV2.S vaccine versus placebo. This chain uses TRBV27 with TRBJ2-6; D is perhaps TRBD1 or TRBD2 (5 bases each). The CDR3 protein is CASGGLLGSGANVLTF. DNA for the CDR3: TGTGCCAGCGGGGGATTGCTGGGCTCTGGGGCCAACGTCCTGACTTTC. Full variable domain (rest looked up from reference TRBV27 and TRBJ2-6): EAQVTQNPRYLITVTGKKLTVTCSQNMNHEYMSWYRQDPGLGLRQIYYSMNVEVTDKGDVPEGYKVSRKEKRNFPLILESPSPNQTSLYFCASGGLLGSGANVLTFGAGSRLTVL.